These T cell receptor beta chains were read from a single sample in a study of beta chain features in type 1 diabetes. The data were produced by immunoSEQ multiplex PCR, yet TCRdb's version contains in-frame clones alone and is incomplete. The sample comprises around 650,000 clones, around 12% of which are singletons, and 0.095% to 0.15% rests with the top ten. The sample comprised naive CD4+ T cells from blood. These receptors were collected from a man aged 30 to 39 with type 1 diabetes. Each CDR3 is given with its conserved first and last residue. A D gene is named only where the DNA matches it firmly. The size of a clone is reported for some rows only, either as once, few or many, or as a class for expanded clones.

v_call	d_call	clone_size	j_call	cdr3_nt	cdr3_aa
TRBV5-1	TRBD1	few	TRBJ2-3	TGCGCCAGCAGCCCCGGACAGGGGACAGATACGCAGTATTTT	CASSPGQGTDTQYF
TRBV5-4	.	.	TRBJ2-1	TGTGCCAGCATCCTACCCCCCGGTAACGCCTACAATGAGCAGTTCTTC	CASILPPGNAYNEQFF
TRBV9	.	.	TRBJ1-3	TGTGCCAGCAGCGTAGGAGTCTCTGGAAACACCATATATTTT	CASSVGVSGNTIYF
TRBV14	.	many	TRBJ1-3	TGTGCCAGCAGCCAAGTTGGAAACACCATATATTTT	CASSQVGNTIYF
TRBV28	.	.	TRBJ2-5	TGTGCCAGCAGTCTCCAAGGGGTCCAAGAGACCCAGTACTTC	CASSLQGVQETQYF
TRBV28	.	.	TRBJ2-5	TGTGCCAGCAGTTTTGTGGACAATGAGACCCAGTACTTC	CASSFVDNETQYF
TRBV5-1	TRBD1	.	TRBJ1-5	TGCGCCAGCAGCTTGTCGACAGGGGTGAATCAGCCCCAGCATTTT	CASSLSTGVNQPQHF
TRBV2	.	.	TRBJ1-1	TGTGCCAGCAGTGAAACAGGAGATCGCGAAGCTTTCTTT	CASSETGDREAFF
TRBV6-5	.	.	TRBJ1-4	TGTGCCAGCAGTTCTCCACCTCCGGGGAATGAAAAACTGTTTTTT	CASSSPPPGNEKLFF
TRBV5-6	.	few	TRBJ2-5	TGTGCCAGCAGGCGACTAGGAACGACCCAGTACTTC	CASRRLGTTQYF
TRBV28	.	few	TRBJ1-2	TGTGCCGGTTCACCATCGGCGTCTTATGGCTACACCTTC	CAGSPSASYGYTF
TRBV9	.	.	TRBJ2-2	TGTGCCAGCAGCGTCGGGACACAGAACACCGGGGAGCTGTTTTTT	CASSVGTQNTGELFF
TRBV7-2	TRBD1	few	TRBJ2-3	TGTGCCAGCAGGCCCTGGCTCACGGGACAGTTAAGCACAGATACGCAGTATTTT	CASRPWLTGQLSTDTQYF
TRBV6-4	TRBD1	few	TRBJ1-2	TGTGCCAGCAGTGGACAGGGTGGCTACACCTTC	CASSGQGGYTF
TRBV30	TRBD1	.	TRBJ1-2	TGTGCCTGGAGTCAGGGGGGGCTTGCTAACTATGGCTACACCTTC	CAWSQGGLANYGYTF
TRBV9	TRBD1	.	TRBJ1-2	TGTGCCAGCAGCGGCCGACAGGGGATGGACTATGGCTACACCTTC	CASSGRQGMDYGYTF
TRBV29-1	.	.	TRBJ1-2	TGCAGCGTCGCTGGACAGACTAACTATGGCTACACCTTC	CSVAGQTNYGYTF
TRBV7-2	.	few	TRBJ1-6	TGTGCCAGCAGCACTGGGGGGCCTCCCCTTAATTCACCCCTCCACTTT	CASSTGGPPLNSPLHF
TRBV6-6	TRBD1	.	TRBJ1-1	TGTGCCAGCCTGGACAGGGTGGCCACTGAAGCTTTCTTT	CASLDRVATEAFF
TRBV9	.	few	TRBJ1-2	TGTGCCAGCAGCCAACTCCCGGACACCCTCTATGGCTACACCTTC	CASSQLPDTLYGYTF
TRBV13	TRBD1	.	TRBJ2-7	TGTGCCAGCAGCTCTTTGGGGACAGTCGACCCCTACGAGCAGTACTTC	CASSSLGTVDPYEQYF
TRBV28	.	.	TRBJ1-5	TGTGCCAGCAGCTACCCGAGGCAGCCCCAGCATTTT	CASSYPRQPQHF
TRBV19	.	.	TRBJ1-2	TGTGCCAGTAGTATAGGCAGGGCCTATGGCTACACCTTC	CASSIGRAYGYTF
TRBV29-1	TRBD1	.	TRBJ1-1	TGCAGCTACAACAGGGGGTCTAACACTGAAGCTTTCTTT	CSYNRGSNTEAFF
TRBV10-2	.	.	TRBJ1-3	TGCGCCAGCAGTGAGGCTGGGGGAAGAAACACCATATATTTT	CASSEAGGRNTIYF
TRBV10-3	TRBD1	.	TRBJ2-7	TGTGCCATCAGAGATGGGACAGGGCCTACCTACGAGCAGTACTTC	CAIRDGTGPTYEQYF
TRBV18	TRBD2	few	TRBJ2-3	TGTGCCAGCTCACCAACGGAACTAGCGGGGGGTGTTGCGGATACGCAGTATTTT	CASSPTELAGGVADTQYF
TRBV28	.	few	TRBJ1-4	TGTGCCAGCAGTCCCCCCGGGACAAGAGCAACTAATGAAAAACTGTTTTTT	CASSPPGTRATNEKLFF
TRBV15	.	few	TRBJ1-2	TGTGCCACCAGCAGAGGTCAGGGAGGTGGCTACACCTTC	CATSRGQGGGYTF
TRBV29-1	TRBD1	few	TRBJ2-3	TGCAGCGTTGGGATAGGGGGCAGCTCAGATACGCAGTATTTT	CSVGIGGSSDTQYF
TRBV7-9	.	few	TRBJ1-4	TGTGCCAGCAGCCCAGGGAGTGGGAAAACTAATGAAAAACTGTTTTTT	CASSPGSGKTNEKLFF
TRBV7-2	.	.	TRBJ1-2	TGTGCCAGCAGCTTAGCCGGGACTTCCGATGGCTACACCTTC	CASSLAGTSDGYTF
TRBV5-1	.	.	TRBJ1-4	TGCGCCAGCAGCTTGGTGGCAGGTAGAAATGAAAAACTGTTTTTT	CASSLVAGRNEKLFF
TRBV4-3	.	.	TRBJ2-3	TGCGCCAGCAGCCAAGATCATTTGACTGCCACTAGCACAGATACGCAGTATTTT	CASSQDHLTATSTDTQYF
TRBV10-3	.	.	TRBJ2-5	TGTGCCATCAGTTCCAGTGGGGGTCAAGAGACCCAGTACTTC	CAISSSGGQETQYF
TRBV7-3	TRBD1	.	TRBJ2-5	TGTGCCAGCAGCGTCGGGACAGGGTCTCAAGAGACCCAGTACTTC	CASSVGTGSQETQYF
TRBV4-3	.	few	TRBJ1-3	TGCGCCAGCAGCCAAGATCAAGGTCCAGGAAACACCATATATTTT	CASSQDQGPGNTIYF
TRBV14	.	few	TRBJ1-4	TGTGCCAGCAGCCAGAATGAAAAACTGTTTTTT	CASSQNEKLFF
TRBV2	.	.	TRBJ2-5	TGTGCCAGCAACCACAGGGACGAACCGGGGACCCAGTACTTC	CASNHRDEPGTQYF
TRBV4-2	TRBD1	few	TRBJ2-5	TGTGCCAGCAGCCAAGAAGGGACAGGCCAGGGGGAGACCCAGTACTTC	CASSQEGTGQGETQYF
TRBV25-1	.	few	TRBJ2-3	TGTGCCAGCAGTGCTTCCGGGGTCCGGCGCACAGATACGCAGTATTTT	CASSASGVRRTDTQYF
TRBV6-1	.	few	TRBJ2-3	TGTGCCAGCAGTGCCCGAAGGACAACTAGCACAGATACGCAGTATTTT	CASSARRTTSTDTQYF
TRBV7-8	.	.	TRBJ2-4	TGTGCCAGCAGCTTAGAAGAAGGGGGAAGAGGCATTCAGTACTTC	CASSLEEGGRGIQYF
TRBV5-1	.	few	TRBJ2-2	TGCGCCAGCAGCTCGGACACCGGGGAGCTGTTTTTT	CASSSDTGELFF
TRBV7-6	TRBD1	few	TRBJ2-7	TGTGCCAGCAGCTTTACAGGGGATCCCCTCGAGCAGTACTTC	CASSFTGDPLEQYF
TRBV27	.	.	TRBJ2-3	TGTGCCAGCAGACTTACTAGCACAGATACGCAGTATTTT	CASRLTSTDTQYF
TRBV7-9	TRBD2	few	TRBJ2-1	TGTGCCAGCAGTTCCACCTGGACTAGCGGGGGGAACTCCTACAATGAGCAGTTCTTC	CASSSTWTSGGNSYNEQFF
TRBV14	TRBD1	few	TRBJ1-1	TGTGCCAGCAGCCCGGATTTACACAGGGGGACTGAAGCTTTCTTT	CASSPDLHRGTEAFF
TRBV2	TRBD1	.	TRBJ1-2	TGTGCCAGCAGTGAGGACAGGACCTATGGCTACACCTTC	CASSEDRTYGYTF